The entry below describes one T cell receptor (beta chain). Sequencing used immunoSEQ multiplex PCR; TCRdb keeps in-frame clones, though not all of them. The repertoire holds approximately 300,000 clones, with 86% as singletons. This entry comes from a study of Ad26.COV2.S vaccination and SARS-CoV-2 variants. The germline V gene has CDR1 SGHRS and CDR2 YFSETQ. The CDR3 has 16 residues. Trimming at V came to 4 bases and at J to 2 bases, leaving 6 bases not matched to a gene. The treatment denotes: about 20 received Ad26.COV2.S at low or high dose, single or two shots; several received placebo; per-sample allocation not given. It was on day 63 after the first vaccine or placebo injection that samples were taken.

This clonotype was sampled from a person between 18 and 60 years old who received the Ad26.COV2.S COVID-19 vaccine or a placebo. The material was peripheral blood, obtained in a trial of Ad26.COV2.S vaccine versus placebo. The rearrangement joins TRBV5-1 to TRBJ2-1; 10 bases line up with TRBD2. The CDR3 DNA reads as TGCGCCAGCAGCCTCCTTCTAGCGGGGGCCTACAATGAGCAGTTCTTC. It codes for CASSLLLAGAYNEQFF.